The subject of this entry is one T cell receptor beta chain. Its antigen is not known. These data originate in a study of graft-versus-host responses after intestinal transplantation. Study context: Transplant types were multivisceral, liver-intestinal, or isolated intestinal. Findings and caveats of the study: Early post-transplant HvG declines were associated with peak circulating GvH clone levels. Allografts of one patient group, those with graft-donor T cell macrochimerism, had high graft-versus-host to host-versus-graft clonal ratios. Recipient marrow showed GvH clones, some seen first in ileum or blood.

The CDR3 runs 14 residues. V trimming: 5 bases; J trimming: 8 bases; junction bases outside the gene matches: 7. The germline gives CDR1 LNHNV, CDR2 YYDKDF (reference sequence). Data came from immunoSEQ multiplex PCR; TCRdb stores just in-frame clones and leaves some out. The sample lists tens of thousands of clones; approximately 92% were seen once. V is TRBV15 and J is TRBJ2-1; 9 bases line up with TRBD1. The sequencing here drew on PBMCs, taken about 63 days after intestinal transplantation. The origin of this receptor is a human patient who received an intestinal transplant, so some T cells may come from the graft donor. The CDR3 nucleotides are TGTGCCACCAGCCTGGGACAGGGTGGTTATGAGCAGTTCTTC. Protein product: CATSLGQGGYEQFF.